This note documents a single T cell receptor beta chain sequence. What it binds is unknown. The PCR had 60 Vbeta and 13 Jbeta primers. Generated by immunoSEQ multiplex PCR, the TCRdb table keeps only in-frame clones and is missing some. The sample holds approximately 130,000 clones, roughly three quarters seen once. CDR1 is MDHEN and CDR2 is SYDVKM in the germline V gene. Trimming took 0 bases from V and 4 from J; bases not matched to a gene: 15. CDR3 length: 18 residues. This entry is derived from a study of cytomegalovirus exposure and HLA in healthy donors. General observations from the study: Analysis was carried out at a later point, and it linked a missense DCLRE1C variant to TCR beta V- and J-gene trimming. According to a later analysis, donors in an Asian-associated ancestry cluster reportedly had fewer N-insertions than the approximately 670-donor mean. TCR beta chains numbering some 150 were designated cytomegalovirus-associated.

This TCR came from a woman between 40 and 50 years old in good health and CMV-seronegative. This rearrangement joins TRBV28 to TRBJ2-7; TRBD2 aligns across 7 bases. The specimen sequenced was PBMCs. The CDR3 sequence is CASSLWGMGGGPGYEQYF. The CDR3 DNA sequence: TGTGCCAGCAGTTTATGGGGAATGGGGGGAGGGCCTGGGTACGAGCAGTACTTC.